This TCR beta chain stems from a study of control samples from healthy donors and cancer patients. The CDR3 loop spans 12 amino acids. CDR1 SGDLS and CDR2 YYNGEE come from the germline V gene. Deletions cut 3 bases from V and 8 bases from J, with 11 bases between. Profiling relied on immunoSEQ multiplex PCR, and the TCRdb table lists in-frame clones only, not all of them. Of some 200,000 clones in the sample, roughly 94% were seen once. Material for sequencing was blood. The TCR was taken from a man aged 50-60 years in good health. This rearrangement joins TRBV9 to TRBJ1-2; D is undetermined. CDR3 residues: CASSDTAAGYTF. CDR3 coding DNA: TGTGCCAGCAGCGATACTGCCGCCGGCTACACCTTC.